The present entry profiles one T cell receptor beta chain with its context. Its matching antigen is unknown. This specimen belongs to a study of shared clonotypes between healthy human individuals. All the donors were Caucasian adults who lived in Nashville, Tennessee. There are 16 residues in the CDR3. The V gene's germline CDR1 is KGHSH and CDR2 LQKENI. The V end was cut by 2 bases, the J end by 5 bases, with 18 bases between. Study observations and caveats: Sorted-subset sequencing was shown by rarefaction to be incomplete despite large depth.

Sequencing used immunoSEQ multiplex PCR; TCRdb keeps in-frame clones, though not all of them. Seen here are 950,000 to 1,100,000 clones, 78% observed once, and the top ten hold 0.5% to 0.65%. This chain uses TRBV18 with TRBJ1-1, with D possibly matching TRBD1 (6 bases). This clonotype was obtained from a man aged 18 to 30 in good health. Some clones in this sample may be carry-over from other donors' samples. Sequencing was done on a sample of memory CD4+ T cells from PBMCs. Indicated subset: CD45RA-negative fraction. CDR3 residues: CASSPNAGGAGTEAFF. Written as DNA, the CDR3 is TGTGCCAGCTCACCAAATGCGGGGGGCGCCGGGACTGAAGCTTTCTTT.